Below are 14 T cell receptor beta chains sequenced from a single sample in a study of cytomegalovirus exposure and HLA in healthy donors. With 60 Vbeta and 13 Jbeta primers, the PCR was carried out. TCRdb's copy holds only in-frame clones and misses some; the assay was immunoSEQ multiplex PCR. The sample has 120,000 to 150,000 clones; 73% are singletons. The sample comprised PBMCs. Receptor source: a woman in her 40s in good health and CMV-seronegative.

A note on this clone: The sample holds other DNA sequences that translate to the same CDR3. V usage is TRBV6-1 and J usage is TRBJ1-2; D is unresolved. From germline, CDR1 is MNHNS and CDR2 SASEGT. This CDR3 has 13 amino acids. The germline V and J ends were trimmed by 1 base and 2 bases, with 5 bases remaining between them. The CDR3 DNA reads TGTGCCAGCAGTGAAGTAACAAACTATGGCTACACCTTC. Its translation: CASSEVTNYGYTF.

This chain connects TRBV2 to TRBJ1-5; no clear D. The CDR3 has 13 residues. V shed 6 bases and J shed 5 bases, with 11 bases lying between them. CDR1 and CDR2 from the germline V gene are SNHLY and FYNNEI. The CDR3 region is CASRGEGDQPQHF. CDR3 sequence (DNA): TGTGCCAGCAGAGGAGAAGGAGATCAGCCCCAGCATTTT.

V and J are TRBV6-5 and TRBJ1-1; D gene uncertain. Between the trimmed V and J ends, which lost 8 bases and 5 bases, there was a span of 12 bases. This CDR3 region has 12 residues. Germline CDR1 is MNHEY and CDR2 is SVGAGI. In nucleotides, the CDR3 is TGTGCCAGCTCTCGGGTTGGAACTGAAGCTTTCTTT. This gives the protein CASSRVGTEAFF.

The chain joins TRBV2 to TRBJ2-3; 8 bases are shared with TRBD1. Germline CDR1 SNHLY, CDR2 FYNNEI. Germline trimming cut 8 bases from V and 4 bases from J; bases unmatched to any gene: 2. This CDR3 spans 12 amino acids. The CDR3 bases are TGTGCCAGCGACAGGGGTGCAGATACGCAGTATTTT. Translation: CASDRGADTQYF.

This chain uses TRBV7-8 with TRBJ2-1; TRBD1 is a possible D gene (5 bases). V was trimmed by 1 base and J by 2 bases, leaving 9 bases between them. Germline assignment: CDR1 SGHVS and CDR2 FQNEAQ. The CDR3 is made up of 15 amino acids. The CDR3 DNA reads as TGTGCCAGCAGCTTAGACAGGAGCACCTACAATGAGCAGTTCTTC. This codes for CASSLDRSTYNEQFF.

This chain uses TRBV28 with TRBJ2-5, with D possibly being TRBD1 (6 bases). The CDR3 length is 13 residues. V lost 3 bases to trimming and J lost 5 bases, with 10 bases between them. Germline CDR1 MDHEN, CDR2 SYDVKM. The CDR3 DNA reads TGTGCCAGCAGTTTCCCAACAGGGGAGACCCAGTACTTC. Amino acid sequence: CASSFPTGETQYF.

The rearrangement links TRBV6-1 to TRBJ1-1; D gene ambiguous. The CDR3 covers 13 residues. With 5 bases removed from V and 0 bases from J, the gap between germline ends came to 7 bases. Per the germline V gene, CDR1 is MNHNS and CDR2 is SASEGT. Here the CDR3 reads CASSPRVNTEAFF. For the CDR3, the DNA is TGTGCCAGCAGTCCACGGGTGAACACTGAAGCTTTCTTT.

V and J are TRBV27 and TRBJ1-2, with 8 bases fitting TRBD1. Trimming took 6 bases from V and 10 from J; bases not matched to a gene: 22. The CDR3 is 17 residues long. Germline lookup yields CDR1 MNHEY and CDR2 SMNVEV (reference sequence). The CDR3 bases are TGTGCCAGCAGCCCCTCGAGGGACAGGCCCTTAGCCAGGAACTACACCTTC. Translated: CASSPSRDRPLARNYTF.

The rearrangement links TRBV6-5 to TRBJ2-7; 9 positions agree with TRBD1. The CDR3 consists of 14 residues. Trimming at V came to 2 bases and at J to 6 bases, leaving 5 bases not matched to a gene. Germline assignment: CDR1 MNHEY and CDR2 SVGAGI. Written as DNA, the CDR3 is TGTGCCAGCAGTTACGGACAGGGGCCTGGCGAGCAGTACTTC. This translates into CASSYGQGPGEQYF.

This chain joins TRBV6-1 and TRBJ2-1; possible D gene TRBD1, 6 bases. The ends were cut back, 1 base at V and 7 bases at J, with 14 bases in the middle. Germline V gives CDR1 MNHNS, CDR2 SASEGT. The CDR3 has 15 amino acids. CDR3 coding DNA: TGTGCCAGCAGTGAAGGGACAGAGTTAAAGAATGAGCAGTTCTTC. Translation: CASSEGTELKNEQFF.

The chain links TRBV6-1 to TRBJ1-1; D gene uncertain. The germline V gene encodes CDR1 MNHNS and CDR2 SASEGT. The ends were cut back, 6 bases at V and 0 bases at J, with 14 bases in the middle. The CDR3 contains 15 residues. CDR3 nucleotides: TGTGCCAGCAGCGCAGCGATGGACTTGAACACTGAAGCTTTCTTT. Its translation is CASSAAMDLNTEAFF.

The V gene is TRBV6-1, the J gene TRBJ1-5; no clear D. The V gene lost 2 bases and the J gene lost 3 bases, with 11 bases spanning the gap. The CDR3 totals 15 residues. The germline V gene encodes CDR1 MNHNS and CDR2 SASEGT. CDR3 DNA sequence: TGTGCCAGCAGTGAACTACAGCTAAACAATCAGCCCCAGCATTTT. Translated, it gives CASSELQLNNQPQHF.

The rearrangement joins TRBV15 to TRBJ1-6; 10 positions match TRBD1. V gave up 5 bases and J gave up 8 bases; unmatched junction bases: 6. This CDR3 is built from 15 residues. Germline assignment: CDR1 LNHNV and CDR2 YYDKDF (reference sequence). Here the CDR3 reads CATSLEDRGDSPLHF. CDR3 DNA: TGTGCCACCAGCCTGGAGGACAGGGGGGATTCACCCCTCCACTTT.

The chain couples TRBV18 to TRBJ1-3; unclear D gene. V was cut by 2 bases and J by 1 base, with 6 bases left in between. CDR1 is KGHSH and CDR2 is LQKENI in the germline V gene. The CDR3 is made up of 14 amino acids. For the CDR3, the DNA is TGTGCCAGCTCACCAAGTCAGTCTGGAAACACCATATATTTT. As protein: CASSPSQSGNTIYF. Full variable domain (remainder filled in from reference TRBV18 and TRBJ1-3): NAGVMQNPRHLVRRRGQEARLRCSPMKGHSHVYWYRQLPEEGLKFMVYLQKENIIDESGMPKERFSAEFPKEGPSILRIQQVVRGDSAAYFCASSPSQSGNTIYFGEGSWLTVV.